Following are 10 T cell receptor beta chains from one sample sequenced in a study of blood T cell repertoires in COVID-19. TCRdb's table, derived via immunoSEQ multiplex PCR, lists solely in-frame clones and lacks some. The sample records a few hundred thousand clones, approximately 91% being singletons. Sequenced: peripheral blood. The receptors shown here come from a woman in her sixties or seventies with acute or convalescent COVID-19.

This chain uses TRBV28 with TRBJ2-2; maybe TRBD1 (5 bases). The V and J ends lost 7 bases and 1 base respectively, with 7 bases between them. Germline lookup yields CDR1 MDHEN and CDR2 SYDVKM. The CDR3 totals 13 residues. The CDR3 bases are TGTGCCAGCATCGACAGGAACACCGGGGAGCTGTTTTTT. Translation gives CASIDRNTGELFF.

This clone was observed a few times. The chain has TRBV4-3 and TRBJ2-1; 9 nucleotides line up with TRBD2. CDR1 and CDR2 (germline): LGHNA, YSLEER. The V segment lost 0 bases and the J segment 4 bases; nucleotides outside the gene matches: 7. This CDR3 comprises 17 residues. As DNA, the CDR3 is TGCGCCAGCAGCCAAGATGAGGGACTAGCTAAGTACAATGAGCAGTTCTTC. This gives the protein CASSQDEGLAKYNEQFF.

V and J are TRBV25-1 and TRBJ1-6; 11 bases match TRBD1. J lost 7 bases, V lost 3 bases, and 8 bases had no gene match. CDR3 length equals 17 residues. Per germline, CDR1 MGHDK and CDR2 SYGVNS. CDR3 residues: CASSDLGQGAQNSPLHF. The CDR3, as DNA: TGTGCCAGCAGTGACCTAGGACAGGGGGCGCAAAATTCACCCCTCCACTTT.

The CDR3 is CASSLVLRGNSPLHF. The CDR3 region has the DNA TGTGCCAGCAGCTTAGTGTTGAGAGGGAATTCACCCCTCCACTTT. The chain couples TRBV7-2 to TRBJ1-6; D gene ambiguous. Trimming shortened V by 1 base and J by 7 bases, and 11 bases separated the two germline ends. Germline V gene sequence: CDR1 SGHTA, CDR2 FQGNSA. This CDR3 region has 15 residues.

For this clone: One end of the junction varies from germline; a read error may be responsible. Here the CDR3 reads CASSRISGSRDTQYF. CDR3 nucleotides: TGCGCCAGCAGCCGGATCAGCGGGAGCAGAGATACGCAGTATTTT. The J gene is TRBJ2-3, the V gene TRBV4-3, with 8 positions matching TRBD2. Germline V lookup: CDR1 LGHNA, CDR2 YSLEER. CDR3 size: 15 residues.

This chain connects TRBV14 to TRBJ1-2, with D maybe TRBD1 (5 bases). Trimming left V 3 bases short and J 7 bases short, with 15 bases between. The CDR3 extends over 14 amino acids. In germline, CDR1 is SGHDN, CDR2 FVKESK. The DNA for the CDR3 is TGTGCCAGCAGCCAGGCTGGCGGGGCCGGTGGCTACACCTTC. This encodes CASSQAGGAGGYTF.

This chain links TRBV9 with TRBJ2-7, with TRBD1 matching over 8 bases. This CDR3 is 15 amino acids long. Germline CDR1 is SGDLS and CDR2 is YYNGEE. Trimming removed 3 bases from V and 7 bases from J; junction bases left unmatched: 12. The CDR3: CASSASGTGPWEQYF. CDR3 bases: TGTGCCAGCAGCGCGTCCGGGACAGGACCTTGGGAGCAGTACTTC.

This clone occurred once. This rearrangement joins TRBV19 to TRBJ1-2, with 7 bases that match TRBD1. Trimming cost V 9 bases and J 6 bases; bases outside gene matches: 7. CDR1 LNHDA and CDR2 SQIVND come from the germline V gene (reference sequence). This CDR3 comprises 12 residues. The CDR3 DNA sequence: TGTGCCAGCGCCGACAGGGTTGATGGCTACACCTTC. This codes for CASADRVDGYTF.

V and J are TRBV5-1 and TRBJ2-1; 8 nucleotides align to TRBD2. Trimming took 0 bases from V and 5 from J; bases not matched to a gene: 10. There are 17 residues in the CDR3. Germline CDR1 and CDR2: SGHRS and YFSETQ. This chain's CDR3 is CASSLASSGLAHNEQFF. The CDR3 nucleotides are TGCGCCAGCAGCTTGGCCAGTTCTGGACTAGCCCACAATGAGCAGTTCTTC.

The rearrangement links TRBV7-3 to TRBJ2-2; the D gene is possibly TRBD2 (6 bases). CDR1 SGHTA and CDR2 FQGTGA come from the germline V gene. The ends were cut back, 5 bases at V and 2 bases at J, with 12 bases in the middle. The CDR3 loop spans 15 amino acids. The CDR3 is CASSLAGSNTGELFF. The CDR3 DNA sequence: TGTGCCAGCAGCCTAGCCGGGAGCAACACCGGGGAGCTGTTTTTT. The complete variable domain, with remaining parts taken from reference TRBV7-3 and TRBJ2-2, reads GAGVSQTPSNKVTEKGKYVELRCDPISGHTALYWYRQSLGQGPEFLIYFQGTGAADDSGLPNDRFFAVRPEGSVSTLKIQRTERGDSAVYLCASSLAGSNTGELFFGEGSRLTVL.